This T cell receptor (beta chain) appears in the sequencing data of a study of CD8 T cells in Susac syndrome. Sequencing of TCR beta was performed on blood CD8+ T cells and on blood CD4+ T cells. Healthy donors constituted the controls, which were matched for age and sex. TEMRA cells were FACS-enriched, unlike CD8+ and CD4+ T cells, which were negatively isolated. When the RNA was reverse transcribed, random hexamers were used with an input of about 0.5 to 1 ug. Amplification of TCR beta CDR3 was carried out by immunoSEQ multiplex PCR, which covered 54 Vbeta and 13 Jbeta segments. TCRdb re-derived calls from the immunoSEQ multiplex PCR reads in MiXCR, one entry per CDR3 protein. This sample carries 120,000 to 150,000 distinct CDR3 sequences, approximately 94% of them seen once, and the ten largest clones take 0.07% to 0.1%. J gave up 2 bases and V 1 base, and 7 bases lay outside the gene matches. Germline V gene lookup returns CDR1 SGHRS and CDR2 YFSETQ. The CDR3 contains 17 residues.

The sequenced sample consisted of CD4+ T cells from PBMCs. The receptor was derived from a human donor in good health. The rearrangement links TRBV5-1 to TRBJ2-1, with 9 bases that match TRBD2. CDR3 DNA sequence: TGCGCCAGCAGCTTGACATTAGCGGGAGTCCCCTACAATGAGCAGTTCTTC. Its protein product is CASSLTLAGVPYNEQFF.